A selection of T cell receptor beta chains follows, all from one sample in a study of CD8 T cells in ankylosing spondylitis. TCRdb called the 5' RACE reads again in MiXCR, with one record for every CDR3 protein. This table has hundreds of thousands of distinct CDR3 sequences, roughly 26% appearing once. Sequenced: blood, either unsorted or a sorted T cell fraction (not recorded which). The receptors here all came from a male donor with ankylosing spondylitis or in good health (not recorded which). Each CDR3 is given with its conserved first and last residue. D genes are given only for firm matches. Rows may omit the clone size; those that give it use once, few, many or a size class.

clone size	J gene	D gene	V gene	CDR3 protein	CDR3 DNA
many	TRBJ2-7	.	TRBV5-1	CASSYRGPQDYEQYF	TGCGCCAGCAGCTATAGGGGCCCACAAGACTACGAGCAGTACTTC
.	TRBJ2-3	.	TRBV7-3	CASSAIGGGGTDTQYF	TGTGCCAGCAGCGCTATTGGGGGAGGCGGCACAGATACGCAGTATTTT
.	TRBJ2-1	TRBD2	TRBV5-1	CASRNRGSSYNEQFF	TGCGCCAGCAGAAATCGCGGGAGCTCCTACAATGAGCAGTTCTTC
many	TRBJ2-7	TRBD1	TRBV29-1	CSVGQNAYEQYF	TGCAGCGTGGGACAGAATGCCTACGAGCAGTACTTC
many	TRBJ1-5	TRBD1	TRBV29-1	CSVATGVGEQPQHF	TGCAGCGTGGCCACAGGGGTCGGCGAACAGCCCCAGCATTTT
.	TRBJ2-1	TRBD2	TRBV9	CASSVDTRAGGSPYNEQFF	TGTGCCAGCAGCGTAGATACAAGGGCGGGAGGGAGTCCGTACAATGAGCAGTTCTTC
.	TRBJ2-3	.	TRBV5-1	CASSLRSMADTQYF	TGCGCCAGCAGCTTGAGGTCTATGGCAGATACGCAGTATTTT
many	TRBJ2-2	.	TRBV24-1	CATSDSSYFGELFF	TGTGCCACCAGTGATTCCTCATATTTCGGGGAGCTGTTTTTT
many	TRBJ1-2	.	TRBV6-6	CASSYTEGYGYTF	TGTGCCAGCAGTTACACTGAAGGCTATGGCTACACCTTC
few	TRBJ2-1	TRBD2	TRBV20-1	CSADLTSGSLDEQFF	TGCAGTGCCGACCTTACTAGCGGGAGTCTCGATGAGCAGTTCTTC
.	TRBJ1-1	.	TRBV5-5	CASSLEPTRREAFF	TGTGCCAGCAGCTTGGAACCCACTCGGAGGGAAGCTTTCTTT
few	TRBJ1-6	.	TRBV6-1	CASREDNRNSPLHF	TGTGCCAGCAGAGAGGACAACCGGAATTCACCCCTCCACTTT
.	TRBJ2-4	.	TRBV29-1	CSAEDRQRNIQYF	TGCAGCGCCGAAGACAGGCAAAGGAACATTCAGTACTTC
.	TRBJ2-1	TRBD2	TRBV12-3/TRBV12-4	CASSLGLAGVAEQFF	TGTGCCAGCAGTTTGGGTCTAGCGGGAGTAGCTGAGCAGTTCTTC
many	TRBJ1-1	TRBD1	TRBV11-2	CASSLLQGAEAFF	TGTGCCAGCAGCTTACTACAGGGGGCTGAAGCTTTCTTT
many	TRBJ1-1	.	TRBV10-3	CAIREGGPEAFF	TGTGCCATTCGAGAGGGAGGCCCTGAAGCTTTCTTT
few	TRBJ1-4	TRBD1	TRBV18	CASSPSTGEKLFF	TGTGCCAGCTCACCCTCGACAGGGGAAAAACTGTTTTTT
many	TRBJ1-2	TRBD1	TRBV6-5	CASSYGYRGRSSGYTF	TGTGCCAGCAGTTACGGATACAGGGGGCGGTCCTCTGGCTACACCTTC
.	TRBJ2-7	TRBD2	TRBV20-1	CSARGASGRLEQYF	TGCAGTGCTAGAGGGGCTAGCGGGAGGTTAGAGCAGTACTTC
many	TRBJ2-5	.	TRBV7-2	CASSLGRGPETQYF	TGTGCCAGCAGCTTAGGTCGGGGTCCAGAGACCCAGTACTTC
few	TRBJ2-1	TRBD2	TRBV9	CASSQGTSGGVEQFF	TGTGCCAGCAGCCAGGGGACTAGCGGGGGAGTGGAGCAGTTCTTC
many	TRBJ2-3	TRBD2	TRBV28	CASGTSGRLEVDTQYF	TGTGCCAGCGGGACTAGCGGGAGGTTGGAAGTAGATACGCAGTATTTT
many	TRBJ2-2	.	TRBV3-1	CASSQDRGELFF	TGTGCCAGCAGCCAAGATAGGGGGGAGCTGTTTTTT
.	TRBJ2-1	TRBD1	TRBV20-1	CSAAPGTGKYNEQFF	TGCAGTGCTGCGCCTGGGACAGGGAAGTACAATGAGCAGTTCTTC
many	TRBJ2-7	TRBD2	TRBV7-2	CASRGLAGLALYEQYF	TGTGCCAGCAGGGGACTAGCGGGATTAGCCCTCTACGAGCAGTACTTC
few	TRBJ2-1	TRBD2	TRBV12-3/TRBV12-4	CASSLSSGRGGEQFF	TGTGCCAGCAGTTTATCTAGCGGGAGGGGCGGCGAGCAGTTCTTC
few	TRBJ2-6	.	TRBV29-1	CSVAQVSSGANVLTF	TGCAGCGTTGCCCAGGTTTCCTCTGGGGCCAACGTCCTGACTTTC
.	TRBJ2-3	.	TRBV20-1	CSAMGLAKTDTQYF	TGCAGTGCTATGGGACTCGCCAAGACAGATACGCAGTATTTT
many	TRBJ1-1	.	TRBV10-3	CAISESGRGTTEAFF	TGTGCCATCAGTGAAAGTGGGCGTGGGACCACTGAAGCTTTCTTT
.	TRBJ2-5	.	TRBV18	CASSGTAQETQYF	TGTGCCAGCTCTGGGACGGCCCAAGAGACCCAGTACTTC
few	TRBJ2-2	.	TRBV20-1	CSAREPGLVTGELFF	TGCAGTGCTAGGGAACCGGGACTCGTCACCGGGGAGCTGTTTTTT
.	TRBJ2-2	.	TRBV18	CASSPSTGELFF	TGTGCCAGCTCACCATCGACAGGGGAGCTGTTTTTT
many	TRBJ1-1	.	TRBV5-1	CASSIQNTEAFF	TGCGCCAGCAGCATTCAGAACACTGAAGCTTTCTTT
.	TRBJ2-7	TRBD1	TRBV28	CASSLTGTGLDEQYF	TGTGCCAGCAGTTTGACCGGGACAGGGCTCGACGAGCAGTACTTC
many	TRBJ2-1	.	TRBV7-2	CASSLSREQFF	TGTGCCAGCAGCTTAAGTAGGGAGCAGTTCTTC
.	TRBJ1-1	TRBD1	TRBV29-1	CSAGQGLSEAFF	TGCAGCGCGGGACAGGGATTATCTGAAGCTTTCTTT